This entry describes one T cell receptor beta chain. This sample was taken from a study of blood T cell repertoires in COVID-19. V lost 4 bases to trimming and J lost 2 bases, with 14 bases between them. Germline CDR1 and CDR2: SGHTS and YDEGEE. The CDR3 loop spans 15 amino acids. Assay used: immunoSEQ multiplex PCR; TCRdb lists only in-frame clones, some missing. The sample yields roughly 230,000 clones, 90% seen once. Sequencing was done on a sample of peripheral blood. The source is a woman in her fifties or sixties with COVID-19, enrolled during active disease. The V call is TRBV5-8, the J call TRBJ2-3; D perhaps matches TRBD2 (7 bases). The DNA for the CDR3 is TGTGCCAGCAGCCCCACAGGGAGGGTCACAGATACGCAGTATTTT. Protein: CASSPTGRVTDTQYF.